This entry lists 30 T cell receptor beta chains sequenced from one sample in a study of Graves' ophthalmopathy and Graves' hyperthyroidism. RNA transcripts were the source from which TCR beta CDR3 regions were amplified. First-round RT-PCR with HTBI primers preceded a second-round multiplex PCR. MiXCR, run by TCRdb on the multiplex PCR reads, gives a single entry per CDR3 protein. Of over a million distinct CDR3 sequences in the sample, about 40% were seen once. Sequenced input: peripheral blood or thyroid tissue (not recorded which). Receptors originate from an adult man with Graves' hyperthyroidism.

This chain connects TRBV29-1 to TRBJ1-1; TRBD1 might be the D (6 bases). CDR1 is SQVTM and CDR2 is ANQGSEA in the germline V gene. CDR3 length: 12 amino acids. V lost 4 bases, J lost 6 bases, and 12 bases lay in between. CDR3 nucleotides: TGCAGCGTTGTCGGGGGCACAGCTGAAGCTTTCTTT. The encoded protein is CSVVGGTAEAFF.

Only a few counts were recorded for this clonotype. The V and J genes are TRBV12-3 or TRBV12-4 and TRBJ2-2; a weak D match, TRBD1 (7 bases). The CDR3 covers 15 residues. Trimming took 6 bases from V and 5 from J, leaving 16 bases between them. DNA of the CDR3: TGTGCCAGCAGCGGGGGACAGAGGTTTACCGGGGAGCTGTTTTTT. Protein sequence: CASSGGQRFTGELFF.

This clonotype was detected ten times or more. This sequence joins TRBV11-2 and TRBJ1-5; 11 bases agree with TRBD1. Germline assignment: CDR1 SGHAT and CDR2 FQNNGV. Trimming removed 6 bases from V and 5 bases from J; junction bases left unmatched: 9. The CDR3 has 16 amino acids. CDR3 in amino acids: CASSRRTGGRDQPQHF. The CDR3 region has the DNA TGTGCCAGCAGTCGACGGACAGGGGGCCGAGATCAGCCCCAGCATTTT.

This clonotype was observed many times. The J gene is TRBJ1-2, the V gene TRBV20-1, with D maybe TRBD1 (6 bases). The germline V and J ends were trimmed by 7 bases and 0 bases, with 9 bases remaining between them. The germline gives CDR1 DFQATT, CDR2 SNEGSKA (reference sequence). This CDR3 region has 12 residues. Here the CDR3 DNA reads TGCAGTGGGACAGCAACTAACTATGGCTACACCTTC. Amino acids: CSGTATNYGYTF.

Many counts were recorded for this clonotype. The genes are TRBV7-2 and TRBJ2-5; D ambiguous. CDR3 length equals 13 residues. Per the germline V gene, CDR1 is SGHTA and CDR2 is FQGNSA. Trimming removed 1 base from V and 1 base from J, with 4 bases in between. Here the CDR3 DNA reads TGTGCCAGCAGCTTAGTTGTCCAAGAGACCCAGTACTTC. Translation gives CASSLVVQETQYF.

This clonotype was seen only once. J is TRBJ1-6 and V is TRBV5-1; D is unresolved. Trimming stripped 4 bases from V and 0 bases from J, with 14 bases between. The length of the CDR3 is 17 residues. Germline values: CDR1 SGHRS, CDR2 YFSETQ. The CDR3, as DNA: TGCGCCAGCAGCCGGGATGGCGGGAGCTCCTATAATTCACCCCTCCACTTT. It is translated as CASSRDGGSSYNSPLHF.

The chain carries TRBV4-2 and TRBJ1-5, with D maybe TRBD1 (6 bases). The CDR3 covers 15 residues. Deletions cut 3 bases from V and 6 bases from J, with 15 bases between. The germline gives CDR1 LGHNA, CDR2 YNFKEQ. The CDR3 region is CASSQSAGGLQPQHF. In DNA, the CDR3 is TGTGCCAGCAGCCAGAGTGCTGGGGGCCTTCAGCCCCAGCATTTT.

On this clonotype: A read error may be the cause here, since a much bigger clone is one base away. The chain couples TRBV6-5 to TRBJ1-1; no firm D call. The V gene lost 4 bases and the J gene lost 0 bases, with 3 bases spanning the gap. Germline V gene lookup returns CDR1 MNHEY and CDR2 SVGAGI. The CDR3 runs to 12 residues. This CDR3 is CASSWVNTEAFF. The CDR3 DNA is TGTGCCAGCAGTTGGGTGAACACTGAAGCTTTCTTT.

This chain links TRBV19 with TRBJ1-6, with 7 bases matching TRBD1. V dropped 8 bases and J dropped 9; count of bases not matched to a gene: 10. Germline V CDR1 and CDR2: LNHDA, SQIVND (reference sequence). CDR3 length: 14 amino acids. CDR3 amino acids: CASRTDRDSSPLHF. The CDR3 nucleotides are TGTGCCAGTCGAACAGACAGGGATAGTTCACCCCTCCACTTT.

The CDR3 DNA reads TGTGCCAGCAGTGCGCCCGGGACAGTCAATTCGGGCCTCCACTTT. Protein sequence: CASSAPGTVNSGLHF. The gene calls are TRBV25-1 and TRBJ1-6, with 7 bases lining up with TRBD1. Germline trimming cut 4 bases from V and 15 bases from J; bases unmatched to any gene: 15. The CDR3 has 15 amino acids. Germline loops: CDR1 MGHDK, CDR2 SYGVNS.

V usage is TRBV10-3 and J usage is TRBJ1-2; tentatively, D is TRBD1 (6 bases). Trimming stripped 3 bases from V and 6 bases from J, with 8 bases between. CDR3 length: 12 residues. Germline V gene sequence: CDR1 ENHRY, CDR2 SYGVKD. CDR3 coding DNA: TGTGCCATCAGTGAAACAGGGAATGGCTACACCTTC. Translating it yields CAISETGNGYTF.

The gene calls are TRBV7-2 and TRBJ1-2; D perhaps matches TRBD1 (5 bases). CDR3 length: 16 residues. Germline CDR1 and CDR2: SGHTA and FQGNSA. The germline V and J ends were trimmed by 5 bases and 0 bases, with 16 bases remaining between them. The CDR3 coding sequence is TGTGCCAGCAGCCCCCCCCAGGGCAGACCTAACTATGGCTACACCTTC. Protein sequence: CASSPPQGRPNYGYTF.

This clonotype has a handful of counts. This chain's CDR3 is CASSLDQGPNYGYTF. DNA of the CDR3: TGTGCCAGCAGCTTAGATCAGGGCCCCAACTATGGCTACACCTTC. The chain links TRBV7-8 to TRBJ1-2, with D possibly matching TRBD1 (5 bases). This CDR3 region has 15 residues. The germline V gene encodes CDR1 SGHVS and CDR2 FQNEAQ. The V end was cut by 1 base, the J end by 2 bases, with 11 bases between.

The rearrangement uses TRBV24-1 and TRBJ1-2; no firm D call. CDR3 length equals 12 residues. Germline V CDR1 and CDR2: KGHDR, SFDVKD. With 8 bases removed from V and 9 bases from J, the gap between germline ends came to 15 bases. The CDR3 reads CATNYPPSRYTF. Written as DNA, the CDR3 is TGTGCCACCAATTATCCGCCGTCGCGCTACACCTTC.

This chain joins TRBV5-1 and TRBJ2-5; D unresolved. The CDR3 sequence is 13 residues long. Trimming shortened V by 1 base and J by 4 bases, and 8 bases separated the two germline ends. Germline CDR1 reads SGHRS; CDR2 reads YFSETQ. The CDR3 DNA sequence: TGCGCCAGCAGCTTGCTTTCCCGAGAGACCCAGTACTTC. This encodes CASSLLSRETQYF.

This clonotype has at least ten counts. The gene calls are TRBV20-1 and TRBJ1-1; 8 bases agree with TRBD1. Unmatched junction bases numbered 4, after V lost 6 bases and J lost 1 base. The CDR3 contains 13 residues. Germline CDR1 is DFQATT and CDR2 is SNEGSKA (reference sequence). The CDR3 DNA reads TGCAGTGCCCGGACAGGGTGGAACACTGAAGCTTTCTTT. Residues: CSARTGWNTEAFF.

This clonotype was counted between two and nine times. The CDR3 loop is CASSYWGSFSYEQYF. The DNA of the CDR3 is TGTGCCAGCAGTTACTGGGGCAGTTTCTCCTACGAGCAGTACTTC. The chain uses TRBV6-5 and TRBJ2-7; tentative D call: TRBD1 (5 bases). Trimming removed 1 base at V and 0 bases at J, with 10 bases between. Germline CDR1 and CDR2: MNHEY and SVGAGI. The CDR3 is made up of 15 amino acids.

This clonotype was detected only a few times. The chain carries TRBV27 and TRBJ2-7, with 10 bases fitting TRBD1. The germline V gene encodes CDR1 MNHEY and CDR2 SMNVEV (reference sequence). J gave up 9 bases and V 6 bases, and 8 bases lay outside the gene matches. The CDR3 spans 13 residues. The CDR3 nucleotides are TGTGCCAGCAGCCCGGGACAGGGGATGGGGCAGTACTTC. Translated: CASSPGQGMGQYF.

V is TRBV7-8 and J is TRBJ2-2; 10 bases are a match to TRBD2. The germline V gene has CDR1 SGHVS and CDR2 FQNEAQ. CDR3 length: 17 amino acids. The J segment lost 2 bases and the V segment lost 6 bases, leaving 9 bases of the junction unmatched. CDR3 sequence reads: CASSGASGSYNTGELFF. The CDR3 coding sequence is TGTGCCAGCAGTGGTGCTAGCGGGAGCTATAACACCGGGGAGCTGTTTTTT.

This chain connects TRBV28 to TRBJ1-6; D unresolved. Germline CDR1 MDHEN, CDR2 SYDVKM. This CDR3 has 14 residues. V was pared by 2 bases and J by 9 bases, with 11 bases between. CDR3: CASSLRVGSSPLHF. The DNA for the CDR3 is TGTGCCAGCAGTTTAAGGGTGGGGAGTTCACCCCTCCACTTT.

This clonotype was found a few times. Given a much more abundant clone one base away, this may be a read error. V usage is TRBV9 and J usage is TRBJ1-5, with no clear D. Per the germline V gene, CDR1 is SGDLS and CDR2 is YYNGEE. The length of the CDR3 is 13 residues. Deletions cut 0 bases from V and 3 bases from J, with 4 bases between. CDR3 DNA: TGTGCCAGCAGCGTAGACCCCAATCAGCCCCAGCATTTT. This codes for CASSVDPNQPQHF. Drawing the rest from reference TRBV9 and TRBJ1-5, the complete variable domain is DSGVTQTPKHLITATGQRVTLRCSPRSGDLSVYWYQQSLDQGLQFLIQYYNGEERAKGNILERFSAQQFPDLHSELNLSSLELGDSALYFCASSVDPNQPQHFGDGTRLSIL.

The chain joins TRBV20-1 to TRBJ2-5, with D possibly matching TRBD1 (5 bases). Germline CDR1 DFQATT, CDR2 SNEGSKA (reference sequence). The CDR3 length is 13 residues. Trimming removed 6 bases from V and 1 base from J, with 12 bases in between. DNA of the CDR3: TGCAGTGCAGAGACAGTGATCCAAGAGACCCAGTACTTC. Protein: CSAETVIQETQYF.

As concerns this clonotype: One junction end disagrees with the germline gene, perhaps due to a read error. The chain links TRBV5-1 to TRBJ2-7; no reliable D call. The germline gives CDR1 SGHRS, CDR2 YFSETQ. This CDR3 has 19 residues. The CDR3 loop is CASSRIPAVYAAEDYEQYF. In DNA, the CDR3 is TGTGCCAGCAGCCGTATCCCCGCGGTTTATGCTGCAGAGGACTACGAGCAGTACTTC.

The V gene is TRBV6-5, the J gene TRBJ2-7; maybe TRBD2 (6 bases). Trimming cost V 2 bases and J 6 bases, with 8 bases left between them. The CDR3 totals 12 residues. The V gene's germline CDR1 is MNHEY and CDR2 SVGAGI. The CDR3 nucleotides are TGTGCCAGCAGTTACGGGGGGTTCGAGCAGTACTTC. Translated: CASSYGGFEQYF.

This chain joins TRBV4-2 and TRBJ2-7, with TRBD2 matching over 11 bases. Germline lookup yields CDR1 LGHNA and CDR2 YNFKEQ. The CDR3 spans 21 residues. V was clipped by 0 bases and J by 3 bases; unmatched bases: 19. This chain's CDR3 is CASSQDSLTSGSLLGDYEQYF. The CDR3 coding sequence is TGTGCCAGCAGCCAAGATTCCCTCACTAGCGGGAGTCTTCTGGGGGACTACGAGCAGTACTTC.

The gene calls are TRBV6-6 and TRBJ1-1; D unresolved. V was cut by 0 bases and J by 1 base, with 15 bases left in between. Germline CDR1 and CDR2: MNHNY and SVGAGI (reference sequence). This CDR3 is 17 amino acids long. Here the CDR3 reads CASSYSVRRPSNTEAFF. The CDR3 bases are TGTGCCAGCAGTTACTCGGTTCGTAGGCCCTCGAACACTGAAGCTTTCTTT.

This clonotype appeared many times. J is TRBJ2-5 and V is TRBV14, with D tentatively TRBD1 (6 bases). V was clipped by 4 bases and J by 3 bases, with 18 bases between them. Germline assignment: CDR1 SGHDN and CDR2 FVKESK. This CDR3 is built from 16 residues. The CDR3 DNA sequence: TGTGCCAGCAGCCCGCTGCCGGGACAAGGAAAAGAGACCCAGTACTTC. Residues: CASSPLPGQGKETQYF.

The V and J genes are TRBV9 and TRBJ1-1, with D unclear. V was clipped by 4 bases and J by 4 bases, with 14 bases between them. Germline values: CDR1 SGDLS, CDR2 YYNGEE. This CDR3 region has 14 residues. The CDR3 spells CASSPSLWSTEAFF. As DNA, the CDR3 is TGTGCCAGCAGCCCCAGTCTCTGGAGCACTGAAGCTTTCTTT.

The sample holds a few counts of this clonotype. This chain joins TRBV5-5 and TRBJ2-2, with 11 bases identical to TRBD2. Trimming cost V 4 bases and J 2 bases; bases outside gene matches: 7. This CDR3 comprises 17 residues. Germline V gene data show CDR1 as SGHKS and CDR2 as YYEKEE (reference sequence). CDR3 bases: TGTGCCAGCAGCGCTACTAGCGGGGGACTCAACACCGGGGAGCTGTTTTTT. It codes for CASSATSGGLNTGELFF.

The gene calls are TRBV7-2 and TRBJ2-6, with TRBD2 matching over 8 bases. There are 17 residues in the CDR3. Losses at the gene ends were 5 bases for V and 3 bases for J; bases not matched to a gene: 9. Germline V CDR1 and CDR2: SGHTA, FQGNSA. The CDR3 region is CASSHDGGAGGANVLTF. The CDR3 nucleotides are TGTGCCAGCAGCCACGACGGGGGGGCAGGTGGGGCCAACGTCCTGACTTTC.